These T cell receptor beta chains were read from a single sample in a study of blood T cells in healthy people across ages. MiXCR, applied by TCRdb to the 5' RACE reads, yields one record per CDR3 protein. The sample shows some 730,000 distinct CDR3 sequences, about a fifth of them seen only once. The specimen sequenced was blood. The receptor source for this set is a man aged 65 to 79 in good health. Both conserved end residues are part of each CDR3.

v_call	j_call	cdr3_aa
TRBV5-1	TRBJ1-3	CASRAGGQGGNTIYF
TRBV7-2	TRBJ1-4	CASSPGAGAEKLFF
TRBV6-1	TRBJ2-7	CATLTANSYEQYF
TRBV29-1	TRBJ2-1	CGGTYNNEQFF
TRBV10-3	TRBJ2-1	CAIKGGSSYNEQFF
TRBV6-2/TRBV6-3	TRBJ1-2	CASSYLDYGYTF
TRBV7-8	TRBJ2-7	CASSFRQYEQYF
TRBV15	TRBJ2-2	CATSRDLLGNTGELFF
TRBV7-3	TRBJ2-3	CASSLGALANTDTQYF
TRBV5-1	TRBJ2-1	CASSTGDRNNEQFF
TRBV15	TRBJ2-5	CATSRDGKVYAETQYF
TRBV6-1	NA	CASRRTSNYEQYF
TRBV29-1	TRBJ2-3	CSVEGDLTDTQYF
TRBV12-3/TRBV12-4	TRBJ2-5	CASTPFPSGQETQYF
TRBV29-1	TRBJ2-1	CSVESTGPRGEQFF
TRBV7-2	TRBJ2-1	CASSSGVGVYNEQFF
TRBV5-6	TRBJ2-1	CASRYRGSGQFF
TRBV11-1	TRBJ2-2	CASSSQTGEVTGELFF
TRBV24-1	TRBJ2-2	CATSDYWRTDNTGELFF
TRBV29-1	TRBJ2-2	CSVITTGGPGELFF
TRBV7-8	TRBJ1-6	CASMTAYNSPLHF
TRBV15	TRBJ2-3	CATSPLLQTGRDTQYF
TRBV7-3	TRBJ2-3	CASSNSGRSYTQYF
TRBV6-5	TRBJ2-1	CASSPRLGSYNEQFF
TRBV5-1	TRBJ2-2	CASLPGALNTGELFF
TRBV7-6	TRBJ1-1	CASSSTNTEAFF
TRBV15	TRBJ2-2	CATSRDQASTGELFF
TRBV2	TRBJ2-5	CAIGETQYF
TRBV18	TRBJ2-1	CASSEFRDYNEQFF
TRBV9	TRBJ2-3	CASSVFGGGTDTQYF
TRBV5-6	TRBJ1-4	CASGTGTNEKLFF
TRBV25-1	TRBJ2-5	CASSSPGPETQYF
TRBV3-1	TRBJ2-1	CASSSRRNSGGADEQFF
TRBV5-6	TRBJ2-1	CASSLGPGGPVNEQFF
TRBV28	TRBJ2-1	CASRPTSGGSYNEQFF
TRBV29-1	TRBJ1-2	CSVEGFWGEGYTF
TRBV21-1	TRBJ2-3	CASSKAGDPPSTDTQYF
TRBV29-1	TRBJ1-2	CSPDAQEGGYTF
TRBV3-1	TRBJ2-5	CASSQVETQYF
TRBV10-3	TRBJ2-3	CAISGIAPITDTQYF
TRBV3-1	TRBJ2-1	CASSQESAGEGNNEQFF
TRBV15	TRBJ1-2	CATSRDSNYGYTF
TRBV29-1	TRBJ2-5	CSVEASGAILGTQYF
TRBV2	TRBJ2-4	CASSVGQGMDIQYF
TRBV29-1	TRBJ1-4	CSVRTGGFEKLFF
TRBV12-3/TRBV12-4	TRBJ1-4	CASSLVDEKLFF
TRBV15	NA	CATSRVGVGNEQFF
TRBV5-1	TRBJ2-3	CASSFPTGSGSDTQYF
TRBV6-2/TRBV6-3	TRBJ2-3	CASSYSRDREYF
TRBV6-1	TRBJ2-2	CAGTLGIGTGELFF
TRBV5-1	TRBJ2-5	CASSTGGPRETQYF